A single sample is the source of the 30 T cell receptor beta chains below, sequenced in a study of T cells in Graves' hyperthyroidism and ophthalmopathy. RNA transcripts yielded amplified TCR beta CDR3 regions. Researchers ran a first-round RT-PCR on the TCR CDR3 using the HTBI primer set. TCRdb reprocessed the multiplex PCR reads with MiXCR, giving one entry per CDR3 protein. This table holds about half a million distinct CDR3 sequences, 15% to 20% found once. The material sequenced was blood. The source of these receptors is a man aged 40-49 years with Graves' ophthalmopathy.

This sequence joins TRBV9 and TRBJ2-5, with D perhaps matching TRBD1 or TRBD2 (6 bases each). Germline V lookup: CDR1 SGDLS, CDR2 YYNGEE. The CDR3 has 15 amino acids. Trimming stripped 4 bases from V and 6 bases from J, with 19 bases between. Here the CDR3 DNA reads TGTGCCAGCAGCCCCTCGGTGCAGGGGAGGCAGACCCAGTACTTC. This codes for CASSPSVQGRQTQYF.

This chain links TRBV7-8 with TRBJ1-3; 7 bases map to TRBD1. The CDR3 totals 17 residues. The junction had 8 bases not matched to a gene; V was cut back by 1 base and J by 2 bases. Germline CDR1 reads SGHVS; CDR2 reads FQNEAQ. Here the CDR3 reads CASSLVGQRGPGNTIYF. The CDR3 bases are TGTGCCAGCAGCTTAGTTGGGCAGAGGGGGCCTGGAAACACCATATATTTT.

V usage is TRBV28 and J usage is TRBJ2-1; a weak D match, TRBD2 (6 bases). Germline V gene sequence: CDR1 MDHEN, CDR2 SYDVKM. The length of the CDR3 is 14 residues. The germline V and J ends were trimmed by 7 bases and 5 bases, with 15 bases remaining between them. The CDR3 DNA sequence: TGTGCCAGCACCCCTGGGGGGTGGAACAATGAGCAGTTCTTC. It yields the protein CASTPGGWNNEQFF.

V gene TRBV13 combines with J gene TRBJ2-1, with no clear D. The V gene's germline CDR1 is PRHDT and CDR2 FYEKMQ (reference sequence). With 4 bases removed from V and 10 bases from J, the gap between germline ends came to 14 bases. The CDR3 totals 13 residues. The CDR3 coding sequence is TGTGCCAGCAGCTCCGGTCCCTCAAAGGAGCAGTTCTTC. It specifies CASSSGPSKEQFF.

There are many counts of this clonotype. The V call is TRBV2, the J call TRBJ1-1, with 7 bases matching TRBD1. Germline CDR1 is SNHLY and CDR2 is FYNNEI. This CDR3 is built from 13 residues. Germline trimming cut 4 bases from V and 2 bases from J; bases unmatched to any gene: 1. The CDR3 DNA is TGTGCCAGCAGTGGGGACAGTAACACTGAAGCTTTCTTT. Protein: CASSGDSNTEAFF.

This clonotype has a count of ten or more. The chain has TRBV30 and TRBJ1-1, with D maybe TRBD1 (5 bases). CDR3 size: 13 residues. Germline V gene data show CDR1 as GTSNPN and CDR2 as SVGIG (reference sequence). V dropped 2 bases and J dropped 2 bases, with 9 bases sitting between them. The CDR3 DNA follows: TGTGCCTGGAGTCGGGGGGGAAACACTGAAGCTTTCTTT. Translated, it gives CAWSRGGNTEAFF.

The CDR3 loop reads CAISERNTEAFF. CDR3 bases: TGTGCCATCAGTGAGAGGAACACTGAAGCTTTCTTT. The chain employs TRBV10-3 and TRBJ1-1; D unclear. The CDR3 has 12 amino acids. Germline loops: CDR1 ENHRY, CDR2 SYGVKD. Trimming took off 2 bases at V and 1 base at J, with 2 bases between the two ends.

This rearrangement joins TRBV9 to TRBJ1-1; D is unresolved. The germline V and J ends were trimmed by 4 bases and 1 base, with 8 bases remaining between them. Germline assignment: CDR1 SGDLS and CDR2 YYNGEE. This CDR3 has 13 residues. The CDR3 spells CASSIQTNTEAFF. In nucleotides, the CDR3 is TGTGCCAGCAGCATACAAACGAACACTGAAGCTTTCTTT.

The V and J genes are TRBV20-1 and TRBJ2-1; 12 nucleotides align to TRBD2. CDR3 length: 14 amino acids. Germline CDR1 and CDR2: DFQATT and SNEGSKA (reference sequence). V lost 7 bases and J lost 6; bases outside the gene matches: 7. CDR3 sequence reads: CSGLAGGPGNEQFF. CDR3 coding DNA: TGCAGTGGCCTAGCGGGAGGGCCAGGCAATGAGCAGTTCTTC.

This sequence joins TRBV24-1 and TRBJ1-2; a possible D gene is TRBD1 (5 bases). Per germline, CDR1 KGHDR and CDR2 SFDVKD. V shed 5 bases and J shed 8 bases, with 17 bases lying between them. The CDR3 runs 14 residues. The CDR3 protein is CATSAGDGQKGYTF. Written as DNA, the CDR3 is TGTGCCACCAGTGCCGGGGACGGACAAAAAGGCTACACCTTC.

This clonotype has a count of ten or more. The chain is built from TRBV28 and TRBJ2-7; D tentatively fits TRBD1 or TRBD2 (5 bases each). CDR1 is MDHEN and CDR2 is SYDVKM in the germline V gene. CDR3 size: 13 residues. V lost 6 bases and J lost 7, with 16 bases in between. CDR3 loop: CASSMGRIFEQYF. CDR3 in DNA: TGTGCCAGCAGCATGGGACGGATATTTGAGCAGTACTTC.

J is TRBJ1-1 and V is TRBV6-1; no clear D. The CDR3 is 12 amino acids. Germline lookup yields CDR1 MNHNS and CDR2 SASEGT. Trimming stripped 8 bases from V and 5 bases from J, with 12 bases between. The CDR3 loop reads CASLTGSTEAFF. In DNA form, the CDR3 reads TGTGCCAGCCTGACGGGGTCGACTGAAGCTTTCTTT.

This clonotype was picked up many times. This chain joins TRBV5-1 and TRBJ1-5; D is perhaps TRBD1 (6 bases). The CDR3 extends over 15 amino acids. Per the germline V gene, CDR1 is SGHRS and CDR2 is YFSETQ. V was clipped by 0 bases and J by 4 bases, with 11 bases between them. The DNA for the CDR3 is TGCGCCAGCAGCTTGGAGGGGGGCACTAATCAGCCCCAGCATTTT. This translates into CASSLEGGTNQPQHF.

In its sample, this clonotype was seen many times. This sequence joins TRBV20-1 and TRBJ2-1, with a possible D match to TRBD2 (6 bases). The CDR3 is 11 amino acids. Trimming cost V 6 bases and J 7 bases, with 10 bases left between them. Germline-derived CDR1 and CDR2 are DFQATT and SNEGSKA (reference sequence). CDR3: CSAEGGNEQFF. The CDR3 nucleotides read TGCAGTGCCGAGGGAGGAAATGAGCAGTTCTTC.

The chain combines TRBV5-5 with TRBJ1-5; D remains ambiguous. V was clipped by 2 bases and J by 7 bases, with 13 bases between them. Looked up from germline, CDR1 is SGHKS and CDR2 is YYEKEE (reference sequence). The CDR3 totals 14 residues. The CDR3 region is CASSFQRSGQPQHF. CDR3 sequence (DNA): TGTGCCAGCAGCTTTCAGAGGAGCGGCCAGCCCCAGCATTTT. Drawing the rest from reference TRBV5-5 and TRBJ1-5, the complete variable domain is DAGVTQSPTHLIKTRGQQVTLRCSPISGHKSVSWYQQVLGQGPQFIFQYYEKEERGRGNFPDRFSARQFPNYSSELNVNALLLGDSALYLCASSFQRSGQPQHFGDGTRLSIL.

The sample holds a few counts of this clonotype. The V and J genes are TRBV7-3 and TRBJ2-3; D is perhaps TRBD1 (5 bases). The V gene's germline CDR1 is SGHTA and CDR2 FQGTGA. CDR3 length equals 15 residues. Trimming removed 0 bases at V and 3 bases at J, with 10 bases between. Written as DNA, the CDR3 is TGTGCCAGCAGCTTAACAGGGGCCCTTACAGATACGCAGTATTTT. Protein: CASSLTGALTDTQYF.

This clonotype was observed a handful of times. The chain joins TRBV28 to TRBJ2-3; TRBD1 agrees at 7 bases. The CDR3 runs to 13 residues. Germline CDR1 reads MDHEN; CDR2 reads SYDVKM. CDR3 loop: CSHRGGSTDTQYF. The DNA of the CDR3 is TGTTCACACAGGGGCGGTAGCACAGATACGCAGTATTTT. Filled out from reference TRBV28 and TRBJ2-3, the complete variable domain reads DVKVTQSSRYLVKRTGEKVFLECVQDMDHENMFWYRQDPGLGLRLIYFSYDVKMKEKGDIPEGYSVSREKKERFSLILESASTNQTSMYLCSHRGGSTDTQYFGPGTRLTVL.

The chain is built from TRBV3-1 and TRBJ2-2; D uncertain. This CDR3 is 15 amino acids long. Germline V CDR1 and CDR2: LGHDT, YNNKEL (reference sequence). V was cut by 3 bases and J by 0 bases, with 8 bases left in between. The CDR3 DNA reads TGTGCCAGCAGCCAGAACGTGCCGAACACCGGGGAGCTGTTTTTT. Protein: CASSQNVPNTGELFF. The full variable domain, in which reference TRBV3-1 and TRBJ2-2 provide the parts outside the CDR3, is DTAVSQTPKYLVTQMGNDKSIKCEQNLGHDTMYWYKQDSKKFLKIMFSYNNKELIINETVPNRFSPKSPDKAHLNLHINSLELGDSAVYFCASSQNVPNTGELFFGEGSRLTVL.

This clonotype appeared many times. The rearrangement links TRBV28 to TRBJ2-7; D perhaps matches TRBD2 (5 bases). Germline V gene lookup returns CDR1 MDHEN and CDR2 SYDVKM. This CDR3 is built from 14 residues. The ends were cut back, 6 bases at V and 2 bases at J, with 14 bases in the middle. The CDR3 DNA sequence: TGTGCCAGCAGCCCCGGGCAGACTACCTACGAGCAGTACTTC. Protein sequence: CASSPGQTTYEQYF.

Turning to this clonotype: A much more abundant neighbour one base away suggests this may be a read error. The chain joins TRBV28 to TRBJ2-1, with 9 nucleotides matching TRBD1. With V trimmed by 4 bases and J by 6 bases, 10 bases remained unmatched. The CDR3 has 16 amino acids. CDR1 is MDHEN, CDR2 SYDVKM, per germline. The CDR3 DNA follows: TGTGCCAGCAGTTCCCACAGGGGGCCCTTCGGCAATGAGCAGTTCTTC. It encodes CASSSHRGPFGNEQFF.

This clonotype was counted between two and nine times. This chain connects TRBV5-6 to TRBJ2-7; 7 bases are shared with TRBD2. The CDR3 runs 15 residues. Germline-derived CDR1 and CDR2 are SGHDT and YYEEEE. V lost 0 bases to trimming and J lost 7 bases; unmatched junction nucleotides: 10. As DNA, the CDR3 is TGTGCCAGCAGCTTGGGGGCGGGAGAGAAGCCGGAGCAGTACTTC. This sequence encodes CASSLGAGEKPEQYF.

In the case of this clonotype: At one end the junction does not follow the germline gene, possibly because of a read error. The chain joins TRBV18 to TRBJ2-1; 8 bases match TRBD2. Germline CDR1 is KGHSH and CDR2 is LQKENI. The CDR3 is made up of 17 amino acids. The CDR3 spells CAGSLLSSGSLANEQFF. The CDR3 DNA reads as TGTGCCGGCTCACTGCTCTCAAGCGGGAGTTTAGCGAATGAGCAGTTCTTC.

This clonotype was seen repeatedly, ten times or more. The CDR3 DNA sequence: TGTGCCAGCAGTTACTCAACCGGGGGGCGGGGACCCGAGTACTTC. Its protein product is CASSYSTGGRGPEYF. This chain links TRBV6-5 with TRBJ2-5, with D tentatively TRBD2 (7 bases). Trimming removed 0 bases from V and 12 bases from J, with 20 bases in between. Germline CDR1 and CDR2: MNHEY and SVGAGI. This CDR3 has 15 amino acids.

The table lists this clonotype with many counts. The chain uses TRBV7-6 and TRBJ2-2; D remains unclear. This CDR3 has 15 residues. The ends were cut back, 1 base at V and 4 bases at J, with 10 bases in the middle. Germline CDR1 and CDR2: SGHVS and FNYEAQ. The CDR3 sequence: CASSLGGRLTGELFF. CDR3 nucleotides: TGTGCCAGCAGCTTAGGTGGCAGACTCACCGGGGAGCTGTTTTTT. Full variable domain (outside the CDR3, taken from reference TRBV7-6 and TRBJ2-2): GAGVSQSPRYKVTKRGQDVALRCDPISGHVSLYWYRQALGQGPEFLTYFNYEAQQDKSGLPNDRFSAERPEGSISTLTIQRTEQRDSAMYRCASSLGGRLTGELFFGEGSRLTVL.

The CDR3 DNA reads TGTGCCAGCAGATCAGGGGGGGGCAGGGGGCAGAATGGCTACACCTTC. This encodes CASRSGGGRGQNGYTF. This chain joins TRBV27 and TRBJ1-2, with TRBD1 identical over 8 bases. The CDR3 is 16 residues long. Germline values: CDR1 MNHEY, CDR2 SMNVEV (reference sequence). The V segment lost 6 bases and the J segment 6 bases; nucleotides outside the gene matches: 15.

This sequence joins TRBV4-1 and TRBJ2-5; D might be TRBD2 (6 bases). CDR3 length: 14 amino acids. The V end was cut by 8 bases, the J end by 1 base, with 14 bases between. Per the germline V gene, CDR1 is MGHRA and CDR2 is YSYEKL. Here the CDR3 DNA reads TGCGCCAGCGCGATAGCGGAAGTCCAAGAGACCCAGTACTTC. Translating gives CASAIAEVQETQYF.

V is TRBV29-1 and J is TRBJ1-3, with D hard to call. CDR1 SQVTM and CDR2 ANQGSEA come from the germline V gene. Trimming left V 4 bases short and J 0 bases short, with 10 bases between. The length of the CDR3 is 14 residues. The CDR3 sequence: CSVGTFASGNTIYF. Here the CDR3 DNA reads TGCAGCGTTGGGACCTTCGCCTCTGGAAACACCATATATTTT. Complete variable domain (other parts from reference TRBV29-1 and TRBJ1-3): SAVISQKPSRDICQRGTSLTIQCQVDSQVTMMFWYRQQPGQSLTLIATANQGSEATYESGFVIDKFPISRPNLTFSTLTVSNMSPEDSSIYLCSVGTFASGNTIYFGEGSWLTVV.

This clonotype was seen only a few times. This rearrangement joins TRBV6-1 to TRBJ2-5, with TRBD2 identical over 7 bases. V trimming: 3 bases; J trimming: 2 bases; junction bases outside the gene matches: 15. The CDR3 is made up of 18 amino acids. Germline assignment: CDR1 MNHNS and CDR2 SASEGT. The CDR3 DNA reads TGTGCCAGCAGTGAGCCGTCTTCAAGCGGGGCGCGGCAAGAGACCCAGTACTTC. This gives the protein CASSEPSSSGARQETQYF.

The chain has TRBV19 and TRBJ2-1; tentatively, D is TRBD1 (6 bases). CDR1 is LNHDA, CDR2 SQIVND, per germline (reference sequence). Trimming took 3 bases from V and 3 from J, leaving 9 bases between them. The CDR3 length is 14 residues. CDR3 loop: CASSIGRGYNEQFF. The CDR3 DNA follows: TGTGCCAGTAGTATCGGCAGGGGCTACAATGAGCAGTTCTTC.

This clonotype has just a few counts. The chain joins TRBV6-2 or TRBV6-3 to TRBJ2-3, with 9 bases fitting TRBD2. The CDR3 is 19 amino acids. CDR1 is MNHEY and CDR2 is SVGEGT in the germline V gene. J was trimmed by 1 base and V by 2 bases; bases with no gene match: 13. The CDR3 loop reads CASSYNALGSGGRTDTQYF. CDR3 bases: TGTGCCAGCAGTTACAATGCGCTGGGTAGCGGGGGCCGCACAGATACGCAGTATTTT.